This entry describes one T cell receptor beta chain. The source of the sample is a study of T cell repertoires in ileal Crohn's disease. In the study overall: Median disease duration was approximately 8 years; 35% smoked at surgery.

Data came from immunoSEQ multiplex PCR; TCRdb stores just in-frame clones and leaves some out. Among about 6,500 clones listed, around three quarters were seen once. Sequenced input: ileal tissue. The clonotype was recovered from an adult with Crohn's disease.

This chain's CDR3 is CASSLGQGSYEQYF. The CDR3 nucleotides read TGTGCCAGCAGCTTGGGACAGGGATCCTACGAGCAGTACTTC. The chain recombines TRBV5-8 with TRBJ2-7; 7 bases are shared with TRBD1. The CDR3 has 14 amino acids. Trimming took 0 bases from V and 1 from J; bases not matched to a gene: 1. Germline assignment: CDR1 SGHTS and CDR2 YDEGEE.